Shown below are 7 T cell receptor beta chains from a single sample sequenced in a study of OX40 agonist ivuxolimab in advanced cancers. The library was built by means of the immunoSEQ multiplex PCR assay. TCRdb obtained this table from immuneACCESS and retained in-frame rearrangements with V and J assigned. These tables miss some clones; where compared with another copy, unresolved V genes account for less than half of the shortfall, and the remainder is unexplained. Counted in this sample were roughly 100,000 clones; 75% to 95% of them appeared once. Around 0.48% of the sample is held by the ten biggest clonotypes. This specimen consisted of CD4+ or CD8+ T cells sorted from blood, obtained in a trial of the OX40 agonist ivuxolimab. Every receptor here comes from an adult with an advanced solid tumor such as melanoma, head and neck, liver or kidney cancer.

The chain employs TRBV2 and TRBJ2-1, with TRBD2 matching 13 bases. V lost 5 bases and J lost 6; bases outside the gene matches: 4. The germline gives CDR1 SNHLY, CDR2 FYNNEI. This CDR3 is 15 amino acids long. CDR3 bases: TGTGCCAGCAGTCCCCGGACTAGCGGGGGCAATGAGCAGTTCTTC. It translates to CASSPRTSGGNEQFF.

This clone was seen just once. This chain uses TRBV7-9 with TRBJ2-1; 12 nucleotides agree with TRBD2. Germline CDR1 is SEHNR and CDR2 is FQNEAQ (reference sequence). The ends lost 5 bases at V and 8 bases at J; junction bases unmatched: 10. This CDR3 comprises 16 residues. CDR3 sequence reads: CASSEDILAGGDEQFF. The CDR3 DNA sequence: TGTGCCAGCAGCGAGGATATACTAGCGGGGGGAGATGAGCAGTTCTTC.

The genes are TRBV18 and TRBJ1-2, with D maybe TRBD1 (5 bases). With 3 bases removed from V and 6 bases from J, the gap between germline ends came to 20 bases. Germline CDR1 and CDR2: KGHSH and LQKENI. CDR3 size: 16 residues. The CDR3 loop is CASSPGIGPTGDGYTF. As DNA, the CDR3 is TGTGCCAGCTCACCTGGAATTGGCCCGACGGGGGATGGCTACACCTTC.

This chain joins TRBV7-9 and TRBJ2-1, with a tentative D call TRBD1 (5 bases). The germline V gene has CDR1 SEHNR and CDR2 FQNEAQ (reference sequence). V was clipped by 5 bases and J by 0 bases, with 14 bases between them. The CDR3 has 16 residues. The CDR3 loop reads CASSPLGRSSYNEQFF. Written as DNA, the CDR3 is TGTGCCAGCAGCCCCCTGGGGCGGAGCTCCTACAATGAGCAGTTCTTC.

The chain joins TRBV5-1 to TRBJ2-3, with D perhaps given as TRBD1 or TRBD2 (6 bases each). V lost 7 bases, J lost 4 bases, and 13 bases lay in between. This CDR3 has 13 residues. Germline lookup yields CDR1 SGHRS and CDR2 YFSETQ. CDR3 protein: CASQWGAADTQYF. CDR3 DNA: TGCGCCAGCCAGTGGGGGGCCGCAGATACGCAGTATTTT. Supplemented by reference TRBV5-1 and TRBJ2-3, the full variable domain reads KAGVTQTPRYLIKTRGQQVTLSCSPISGHRSVSWYQQTPGQGLQFLFEYFSETQRNKGNFPGRFSGRQFSNSRSEMNVSTLELGDSALYLCASQWGAADTQYFGPGTRLTVL.

The chain recombines TRBV5-1 with TRBJ2-7; TRBD1 or TRBD2 may be the D gene (6 bases each). The V and J ends lost 4 bases and 9 bases respectively, with 26 bases between them. CDR1 and CDR2 (germline): SGHRS, YFSETQ. The CDR3 consists of 16 residues. CDR3 sequence: CASSRGVAARTQLQYF. The CDR3 bases are TGCGCCAGCAGCAGGGGGGTGGCAGCCCGGACCCAATTGCAGTACTTC.

The chain combines TRBV5-1 with TRBJ1-3, with TRBD1 identical over 7 bases. The germline V gene encodes CDR1 SGHRS and CDR2 YFSETQ. The V and J ends lost 5 bases and 3 bases, in that order; junction bases with no gene match: 8. This CDR3 spans 15 amino acids. The DNA for the CDR3 is TGCGCCAGCAGACCTCAGGGGGTTGGTGGAAACACCATATATTTT. Its protein product is CASRPQGVGGNTIYF.